This TCR beta chain appears in the sequencing data of a study of control samples from healthy donors and cancer patients. V lost 1 base to trimming and J lost 5 bases, with 9 bases between them. This CDR3 is built from 15 residues. Germline values: CDR1 MNHEY, CDR2 SMNVEV (reference sequence). Assay used: immunoSEQ multiplex PCR; TCRdb lists only in-frame clones, some missing. This table has under 70,000 clones, 90% to 97% appearing once. V usage is TRBV27 and J usage is TRBJ1-6; D might be TRBD1 (5 bases). Sequences were obtained from blood. This sequence originates from a woman younger than 30 in good health. The CDR3 here is CASSLLGGDNSPLHF. DNA of the CDR3: TGTGCCAGCAGTTTATTGGGGGGGGATAATTCACCCCTCCACTTT.